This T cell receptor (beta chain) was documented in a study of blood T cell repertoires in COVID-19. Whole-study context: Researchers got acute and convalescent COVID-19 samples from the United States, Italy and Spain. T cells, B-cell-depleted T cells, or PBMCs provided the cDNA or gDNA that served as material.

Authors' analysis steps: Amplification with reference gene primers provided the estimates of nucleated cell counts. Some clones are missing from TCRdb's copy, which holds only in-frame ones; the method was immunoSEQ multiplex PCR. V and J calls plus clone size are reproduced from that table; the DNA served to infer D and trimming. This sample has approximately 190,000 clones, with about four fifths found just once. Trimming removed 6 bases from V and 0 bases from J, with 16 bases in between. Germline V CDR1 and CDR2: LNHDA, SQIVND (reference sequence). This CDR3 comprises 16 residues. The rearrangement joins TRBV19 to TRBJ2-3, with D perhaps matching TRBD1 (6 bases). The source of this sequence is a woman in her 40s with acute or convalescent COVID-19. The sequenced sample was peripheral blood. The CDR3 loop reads CASSHWDIFSTDTQYF. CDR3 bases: TGTGCCAGTAGCCACTGGGACATTTTTAGCACAGATACGCAGTATTTT.